The 29 T cell receptor beta chains below were found in one sample sequenced in a study of T cell responses to AZD1222 COVID-19 vaccine. The assay was immunoSEQ multiplex PCR, and TCRdb's table has in-frame clones only and misses some. The table lists some 97,000 clones, approximately 87% of them singletons. The sample consisted of peripheral blood, taken on day 0 of MenACWY control vaccination. These receptors all stem from an adult in good health.

This clone showed up just once. The V gene is TRBV28, the J gene TRBJ1-2, with D possibly being TRBD1 (6 bases). Trimming pared 3 bases from V and 2 bases from J, leaving 10 bases between. CDR1 MDHEN and CDR2 SYDVKM come from the germline V gene. The CDR3 has 14 residues. CDR3 sequence reads: CASSLRGANYGYTF. The CDR3 DNA is TGTGCCAGCAGTTTGCGGGGGGCCAACTATGGCTACACCTTC.

This chain connects TRBV2 to TRBJ1-1, with unresolved D. The CDR3 runs to 11 residues. The V and J ends lost 6 bases and 2 bases respectively, with 4 bases between them. The germline CDR1 and CDR2 sequences are SNHLY and FYNNEI. The DNA of the CDR3 is TGTGCCAGCAGGCGAAACACTGAAGCTTTCTTT. Its protein product is CASRRNTEAFF. The entire variable domain, with the rest obtained from reference TRBV2 and TRBJ1-1, is as follows: EPEVTQTPSHQVTQMGQEVILRCVPISNHLYFYWYRQILGQKVEFLVSFYNNEISEKSEIFDDQFSVERPDGSNFTLKIRSTKLEDSAMYFCASRRNTEAFFGQGTRLTVV.

The V gene is TRBV2, the J gene TRBJ1-2, with D perhaps TRBD1 (6 bases). From germline, CDR1 is SNHLY and CDR2 FYNNEI. V shed 6 bases and J shed 4 bases, with 12 bases lying between them. This CDR3 has 13 residues. The CDR3 loop is CASSAGVAYGYTF. DNA of the CDR3: TGTGCCAGCAGCGCAGGGGTGGCCTATGGCTACACCTTC. Variable domain in full (rest from reference TRBV2 and TRBJ1-2): EPEVTQTPSHQVTQMGQEVILRCVPISNHLYFYWYRQILGQKVEFLVSFYNNEISEKSEIFDDQFSVERPDGSNFTLKIRSTKLEDSAMYFCASSAGVAYGYTFGSGTRLTVV.

The rearrangement joins TRBV29-1 to TRBJ2-3; D possibly matches TRBD1 or TRBD2 (5 bases each). Trimming left V 4 bases short and J 1 base short, with 6 bases between. Per the germline V gene, CDR1 is SQVTM and CDR2 is ANQGSEA. This CDR3 contains 12 residues. CDR3 sequence reads: CSVGGGTDTQYF. The DNA of the CDR3 is TGCAGCGTTGGAGGGGGCACAGATACGCAGTATTTT.

This rearrangement joins TRBV7-2 to TRBJ1-5, with TRBD1 as a possible D gene (6 bases). The CDR3 covers 14 residues. Trimming shortened V by 7 bases and J by 6 bases, and 16 bases separated the two germline ends. Germline lookup yields CDR1 SGHTA and CDR2 FQGNSA. The CDR3 coding sequence is TGTGCCAGCAACCTACAGGGTCGGGGTCAGCCCCAGCATTTT. This encodes CASNLQGRGQPQHF.

A remark on this clone: At one boundary the junction diverges from the germline segment, which might be a read error. Other DNA sequences in the same sample also yield this CDR3. The V gene is TRBV10-3, the J gene TRBJ1-6; 8 bases line up with TRBD1. The CDR3 loop spans 17 amino acids. Germline CDR1 ENHRY, CDR2 SYGVKD. The CDR3 region has the DNA TGTGCCATTAGTGAGTTCAATTTGAAACAGGGGGTCATACCCCTCCACTTT. This codes for CAISEFNLKQGVIPLHF.

This chain links TRBV29-1 with TRBJ1-3; 10 nucleotides line up with TRBD1. The CDR3 has 14 amino acids. Unmatched junction bases numbered 9, after V lost 6 bases and J lost 7 bases. The germline gives CDR1 SQVTM, CDR2 ANQGSEA. The CDR3 spells CSVSTGGGSNTIYF. In DNA, the CDR3 is TGCAGCGTCTCGACAGGGGGCGGTAGCAACACCATATATTTT.

This clone was recorded once. The rearrangement uses TRBV30 and TRBJ2-7; D uncertain. This CDR3 comprises 13 residues. The germline CDR1 and CDR2 sequences are GTSNPN and SVGIG (reference sequence). The V gene lost 0 bases and the J gene lost 6 bases, with 12 bases spanning the gap. DNA for the CDR3: TGTGCCTGGAGTGTATCTGCCACCGGCGAGCAGTACTTC. Its translation: CAWSVSATGEQYF.

This chain connects TRBV4-1 to TRBJ2-1, with D maybe TRBD2 (6 bases). CDR3 length equals 15 residues. The V end was cut by 0 bases, the J end by 2 bases, with 8 bases between. Germline loops: CDR1 MGHRA, CDR2 YSYEKL. For the CDR3, the DNA is TGCGCCAGCAGCCAAGAGGGGGGTCCCTACAATGAGCAGTTCTTC. Translating it yields CASSQEGGPYNEQFF.

V is TRBV7-2 and J is TRBJ2-3; TRBD1 might be the D (6 bases). Germline V gene sequence: CDR1 SGHTA, CDR2 FQGNSA. The CDR3 runs 12 residues. CDR3 region: CVQGKSTDTQYF. The CDR3 DNA is TGTGTCCAGGGGAAGAGCACAGATACGCAGTATTTT.

V and J are TRBV5-1 and TRBJ1-1; D is unresolved. The CDR3 contains 14 residues. The V and J ends lost 0 bases and 1 base respectively, with 7 bases between them. CDR1 is SGHRS and CDR2 is YFSETQ in the germline V gene. In DNA form, the CDR3 reads TGCGCCAGCAGCTTGGCGCAGTCGAACACTGAAGCTTTCTTT. Protein product: CASSLAQSNTEAFF.

This chain links TRBV28 with TRBJ2-1, with 7 positions matching TRBD1. Germline CDR1 reads MDHEN; CDR2 reads SYDVKM. The CDR3 consists of 16 residues. The V gene end was trimmed by 5 bases and the J gene end by 1 base; junction bases not matched to a gene: 8. The CDR3 bases are TGTGCCAGCAGTCCTCCCCGGGACAGTTCCTACAATGAGCAGTTCTTC. Its translation: CASSPPRDSSYNEQFF.

The chain carries TRBV5-1 and TRBJ2-5; 10 nucleotides agree with TRBD2. The CDR3 is 15 amino acids. Germline values: CDR1 SGHRS, CDR2 YFSETQ. Unmatched junction bases numbered 7, after V lost 7 bases and J lost 1 base. The CDR3 nucleotides are TGCGCCAGCGTGGTAGCGGGAGGTTTCCAAGAGACCCAGTACTTC. Encoded protein: CASVVAGGFQETQYF.

This chain uses TRBV25-1 with TRBJ2-1, with 9 positions matching TRBD2. The junction had 5 bases not matched to a gene; V was cut back by 1 base and J by 10 bases. The CDR3 consists of 14 residues. CDR1 is MGHDK and CDR2 is SYGVNS in the germline V gene. The CDR3, as DNA: TGTGCCAGCAGTGAATCCCTAGCGGGACAGGAGCAGTTCTTC. This gives the protein CASSESLAGQEQFF. The whole variable domain, filled in from reference TRBV25-1 and TRBJ2-1, reads EADIYQTPRYLVIGTGKKITLECSQTMGHDKMYWYQQDPGMELHLIHYSYGVNSTEKGDLSSESTVSRIRTEHFPLTLESARPSHTSQYLCASSESLAGQEQFFGPGTRLTVL.

This clone was recorded a few times. The rearrangement uses TRBV6-1 and TRBJ2-7; TRBD1 is a possible D gene (6 bases). In germline, CDR1 is MNHNS, CDR2 SASEGT. This CDR3 is 15 amino acids long. The germline V and J ends were trimmed by 2 bases and 2 bases, with 13 bases remaining between them. The CDR3 loop is CASSEPGHQAYEQYF. The CDR3 nucleotides read TGTGCCAGCAGTGAACCGGGACACCAAGCCTACGAGCAGTACTTC.

This rearrangement joins TRBV28 to TRBJ2-5; D might be TRBD2 (6 bases). Germline V gives CDR1 MDHEN, CDR2 SYDVKM. V was shortened by 4 bases and J by 3 bases, with 15 bases between the two germline ends. CDR3 length: 15 residues. The CDR3: CASSSGGPPEETQYF. CDR3 in DNA: TGTGCCAGCAGTTCCGGGGGACCACCCGAAGAGACCCAGTACTTC.

V usage is TRBV15 and J usage is TRBJ1-2; TRBD1 agrees at 9 bases. The length of the CDR3 is 13 residues. V dropped 7 bases and J dropped 2; count of bases not matched to a gene: 2. CDR1 is LNHNV, CDR2 YYDKDF, per germline (reference sequence). The CDR3 nucleotides are TGTGCCACCAACAGGGGGCAAAACTATGGCTACACCTTC. Translation gives CATNRGQNYGYTF.

This rearrangement joins TRBV6-6 to TRBJ2-1, with 12 bases matching TRBD1. CDR1 and CDR2 (germline): MNHNY, SVGAGI (reference sequence). V shed 5 bases and J 0 bases; nucleotides not matched to a gene: 14. The length of the CDR3 is 20 residues. The CDR3 region is CASSLPSGQGALSSYNEQFF. CDR3 coding DNA: TGTGCCAGCAGTCTCCCATCGGGACAGGGGGCTTTAAGCTCCTACAATGAGCAGTTCTTC.

V gene TRBV20-1 combines with J gene TRBJ1-2; D is possibly TRBD1 (6 bases). V was trimmed by 3 bases and J by 3 bases, leaving 14 bases between them. Germline V gene data show CDR1 as DFQATT and CDR2 as SNEGSKA (reference sequence). The length of the CDR3 is 14 residues. CDR3: CSASLGGSDYGYTF. In DNA form, the CDR3 reads TGCAGTGCTAGTCTTGGGGGCTCAGACTATGGCTACACCTTC.

The rearrangement joins TRBV27 to TRBJ2-1, with 7 bases identical to TRBD1. The germline CDR1 and CDR2 sequences are MNHEY and SMNVEV (reference sequence). The V segment lost 8 bases and the J segment 0 bases; nucleotides outside the gene matches: 4. This CDR3 is 14 amino acids long. The CDR3 loop is CASRGQSSYNEQFF. CDR3 sequence (DNA): TGTGCCAGCCGGGGACAGAGCTCCTACAATGAGCAGTTCTTC.

At least ten counts were recorded for this clone. This chain links TRBV5-1 with TRBJ1-1; 9 bases fit TRBD1. V was clipped by 3 bases and J by 2 bases; unmatched bases: 2. Germline CDR1 and CDR2: SGHRS and YFSETQ. The CDR3 is 14 amino acids. CDR3 coding DNA: TGCGCCAGCAGCTGGGGACAGGGAAACACTGAAGCTTTCTTT. Translated, it gives CASSWGQGNTEAFF. Using reference TRBV5-1 and TRBJ1-1 for the parts outside the CDR3, the full variable domain is KAGVTQTPRYLIKTRGQQVTLSCSPISGHRSVSWYQQTPGQGLQFLFEYFSETQRNKGNFPGRFSGRQFSNSRSEMNVSTLELGDSALYLCASSWGQGNTEAFFGQGTRLTVV.

As concerns this clone: The sample holds other DNA sequences that translate to the same CDR3. The rearrangement uses TRBV6-2 or TRBV6-3 and TRBJ1-5; tentatively, D is TRBD1 (5 bases). This CDR3 spans 15 amino acids. V was clipped by 3 bases and J by 2 bases, with 11 bases between them. Germline loops: CDR1 MNHEY, CDR2 SVGEGT. For the CDR3, the DNA is TGTGCCAGCAGTTATTCAGGGCAGGGCAATCAGCCCCAGCATTTT. Protein product: CASSYSGQGNQPQHF.

The genes are TRBV2 and TRBJ1-2, with 8 nucleotides matching TRBD1. This CDR3 comprises 14 residues. Germline loops: CDR1 SNHLY, CDR2 FYNNEI. Unmatched junction bases numbered 9, after V lost 9 bases and J lost 3 bases. The CDR3 spells CARQGQGMDYGYTF. CDR3 in DNA: TGTGCCAGACAAGGACAGGGTATGGACTATGGCTACACCTTC. The complete variable domain, with remaining parts taken from reference TRBV2 and TRBJ1-2, reads EPEVTQTPSHQVTQMGQEVILRCVPISNHLYFYWYRQILGQKVEFLVSFYNNEISEKSEIFDDQFSVERPDGSNFTLKIRSTKLEDSAMYFCARQGQGMDYGYTFGSGTRLTVV.

V is TRBV5-1 and J is TRBJ2-3, with no clear D. Germline V gene sequence: CDR1 SGHRS, CDR2 YFSETQ. V lost 1 base and J lost 5, with 8 bases in between. The CDR3 length is 13 residues. CDR3 region: CASSLRSGDTQYF. The CDR3 region has the DNA TGCGCCAGCAGCTTGAGGAGTGGAGATACGCAGTATTTT.

J is TRBJ1-2 and V is TRBV12-3 or TRBV12-4, with D perhaps matching TRBD1 (6 bases). There are 12 residues in the CDR3. The ends were cut back, 6 bases at V and 8 bases at J, with 13 bases in the middle. DNA of the CDR3: TGTGCCAGCAGCCGACAGGCCCGCGGCTACACCTTC. Protein product: CASSRQARGYTF.

The gene calls are TRBV2 and TRBJ2-7; 8 positions agree with TRBD2. J gave up 0 bases and V 2 bases, and 9 bases lay outside the gene matches. The CDR3 has 17 amino acids. CDR1 and CDR2 from the germline V gene are SNHLY and FYNNEI. CDR3 DNA sequence: TGTGCCAGCAGTGAAAACGGAGCGGGAGTAATCTCCTACGAGCAGTACTTC. It yields the protein CASSENGAGVISYEQYF.

This chain joins TRBV5-1 and TRBJ2-7, with no clear D. V was shortened by 0 bases and J by 6 bases, with 13 bases between the two germline ends. Germline assignment: CDR1 SGHRS and CDR2 YFSETQ. This CDR3 contains 14 residues. CDR3 amino acids: CASSLGPEPAEQYF. CDR3 coding DNA: TGCGCCAGCAGCTTGGGTCCCGAACCGGCCGAGCAGTACTTC.

This clone was observed once. The chain links TRBV7-2 to TRBJ2-7; 7 bases map to TRBD1. CDR1 SGHTA and CDR2 FQGNSA come from the germline V gene. V was clipped by 5 bases and J by 2 bases; unmatched bases: 6. The CDR3 has 14 amino acids. The CDR3 is CASSPQGPTYEQYF. The CDR3, as DNA: TGTGCCAGCAGCCCACAGGGGCCAACCTACGAGCAGTACTTC.

The rearrangement uses TRBV30 and TRBJ2-7; 11 bases fit TRBD1. The V gene end was trimmed by 2 bases and the J gene end by 3 bases; junction bases not matched to a gene: 6. In germline, CDR1 is GTSNPN, CDR2 SVGIG (reference sequence). The CDR3 has 15 amino acids. CDR3 DNA: TGTGCCTGGAGTCCAACAGGGACAGGGGGCTACGAGCAGTACTTC. As protein: CAWSPTGTGGYEQYF.